This TCR beta chain was identified in a study of T-cell reconstitution after alpha-beta-depleted transplantation in children. Study findings and constraints: Where some patients showed high TCRbeta diversity at day 60, it came from recipient T cells and thymic progenitors that had survived. Several hundred expanded graft clones reportedly were the source of alpha-beta T cells about two months after transplant. Counts and diversity of T cells one year after transplant came mostly from newly produced T cells.

Unique molecular identifiers were used in preparing the TCRbeta library. Each CDR3 protein is one row after TCRdb ran MiXCR on the PCR reads. The sample lists hundreds of thousands of distinct CDR3 sequences; less than 9% were seen once. This clonotype was counted many times. What it binds is unknown. The origin of this receptor is a male patient younger than 18 who had a stem cell transplant for acute lymphoblastic leukemia, so the T cells may come from the graft donor. The sample was PBMCs, mostly from graft donor cells, taken 180 days after TCRalphabeta/CD19-depleted stem cell transplant.

The CDR3 DNA sequence: TGCGCCAGCAGTGCAGCGGAATACGAGCAGTACTTC. Protein sequence: CASSAAEYEQYF. The rearrangement links TRBV10-2 to TRBJ2-7; D might be TRBD2 (5 bases). V lost 4 bases to trimming and J lost 4 bases, with 8 bases between them. The CDR3 length is 12 residues. Germline lookup yields CDR1 WSHSY and CDR2 SAAADI.